This entry lists 19 T cell receptor beta chains sequenced from one sample in a study of chemoradiotherapy in HPV16-positive cancers. Measured with immunoSEQ multiplex PCR; TCRdb has only the in-frame clones, and not every one. The repertoire has tens of thousands of clones, roughly 80% of them found once; the top ten carry roughly 5.5%. Sequenced material: blood, taken from a patient who underwent chemoradiotherapy. Receptor source: a human donor with HPV-associated anogenital cancer.

The rearrangement uses TRBV29-1 and TRBJ1-1; no reliable D call. Trimming took off 7 bases at V and 0 bases at J, with 9 bases between the two ends. Looked up from germline, CDR1 is SQVTM and CDR2 is ANQGSEA. CDR3 length: 12 amino acids. CDR3 in DNA: TGCAGCGCCGTCCCAGTGAACACTGAAGCTTTCTTT. It encodes CSAVPVNTEAFF.

This chain joins TRBV7-9 and TRBJ1-6; a possible D gene is TRBD1 (6 bases). Looked up from germline, CDR1 is SEHNR and CDR2 is FQNEAQ (reference sequence). The CDR3 runs to 15 residues. The V and J ends lost 7 bases and 10 bases respectively, with 20 bases between them. CDR3 nucleotides: TGTGCCAGCACCTTGGGGGGGGCTAAGGAATCACCCCTCCACTTT. It encodes CASTLGGAKESPLHF.

The genes are TRBV10-3 and TRBJ2-7, with 7 bases identical to TRBD2. CDR3 length: 14 residues. The J segment lost 1 base and the V segment lost 0 bases, leaving 0 bases of the junction unmatched. Germline V gives CDR1 ENHRY, CDR2 SYGVKD. The CDR3 region is CAISESGGSYEQYF. CDR3 sequence (DNA): TGTGCCATCAGTGAGTCCGGGGGGTCCTACGAGCAGTACTTC.

This clone has just one count. The CDR3 reads CASSTRTAAGAGTEKLFF. The CDR3 DNA reads TGTGCCAGCAGCACCCGGACAGCCGCGGGAGCCGGAACTGAAAAACTGTTTTTT. The V and J genes are TRBV9 and TRBJ1-4, with TRBD1 as a possible D gene (6 bases). CDR3 size: 18 residues. Germline V gene data show CDR1 as SGDLS and CDR2 as YYNGEE. V lost 4 bases to trimming and J lost 7 bases, with 26 bases between them. Using reference TRBV9 and TRBJ1-4 for the parts outside the CDR3, the full variable domain is DSGVTQTPKHLITATGQRVTLRCSPRSGDLSVYWYQQSLDQGLQFLIQYYNGEERAKGNILERFSAQQFPDLHSELNLSSLELGDSALYFCASSTRTAAGAGTEKLFFGSGTQLSVL.

The rearrangement uses TRBV6-6 and TRBJ1-1, with D perhaps matching TRBD1 (6 bases). Germline V gene lookup returns CDR1 MNHNY and CDR2 SVGAGI (reference sequence). Trimming took off 10 bases at V and 2 bases at J, with 14 bases between the two ends. The CDR3 has 13 residues. The DNA for the CDR3 is TGTGCCACTGGGGGCGAGACCAACACTGAAGCTTTCTTT. Its translation: CATGGETNTEAFF.

The chain combines TRBV6-4 with TRBJ2-2; unclear D gene. CDR3 length: 14 amino acids. Germline assignment: CDR1 MRHNA and CDR2 SNTAGT. V dropped 0 bases and J dropped 4 bases, with 6 bases sitting between them. The CDR3 sequence is CASSDSSSTGELFF. CDR3 in DNA: TGTGCCAGCAGTGACTCCTCGTCCACCGGGGAGCTGTTTTTT.

V is TRBV5-1 and J is TRBJ1-2; 7 bases line up with TRBD1. V lost 4 bases and J lost 2; bases outside the gene matches: 11. The CDR3 consists of 16 residues. Germline V gene lookup returns CDR1 SGHRS and CDR2 YFSETQ. For the CDR3, the DNA is TGCGCCAGCAGCGCAAGACAGGGAGGGGCCAACTATGGCTACACCTTC. Protein: CASSARQGGANYGYTF.

The chain carries TRBV5-1 and TRBJ2-3; maybe TRBD1 (6 bases). The CDR3 sequence is 14 residues long. Per the germline V gene, CDR1 is SGHRS and CDR2 is YFSETQ. The V gene lost 5 bases and the J gene lost 6 bases, with 16 bases spanning the gap. CDR3 in DNA: TGCGCCAGCAGTAGATCACAGGGTATGGATACGCAGTATTTT. Amino acids: CASSRSQGMDTQYF.

This clone was seen once. V usage is TRBV27 and J usage is TRBJ2-5; TRBD2 might be the D (5 bases). The V and J ends lost 4 bases and 1 base respectively, with 16 bases between them. Germline CDR1 and CDR2: MNHEY and SMNVEV (reference sequence). The CDR3 is 16 amino acids. The DNA for the CDR3 is TGTGCCAGCAGTTCCAAGGCAGGTGGGAGCCAAGAGACCCAGTACTTC. Amino acid sequence: CASSSKAGGSQETQYF.

V usage is TRBV11-2 and J usage is TRBJ2-7; 9 bases agree with TRBD1. V shed 3 bases and J 7 bases; nucleotides not matched to a gene: 10. The CDR3 consists of 15 residues. Per the germline V gene, CDR1 is SGHAT and CDR2 is FQNNGV. The chain's CDR3 is CASSFGQGRLLEQYV. The CDR3 DNA reads as TGTGCCAGCAGCTTCGGACAGGGGAGGCTCCTGGAGCAGTACGTC.

The genes are TRBV19 and TRBJ1-2; D is possibly TRBD1 (5 bases). The germline V gene has CDR1 LNHDA and CDR2 SQIVND (reference sequence). Trimming removed 5 bases at V and 2 bases at J, with 18 bases between. The CDR3 sequence is 16 residues long. This CDR3 is CASSGGEGRSNYGYTF. The CDR3 DNA follows: TGTGCCAGTAGTGGGGGTGAGGGCCGATCAAACTATGGCTACACCTTC.

The rearrangement links TRBV5-6 to TRBJ2-3; D is undetermined. Germline CDR1 is SGHDT and CDR2 is YYEEEE. The CDR3 runs to 15 residues. Trimming left V 0 bases short and J 1 base short, with 9 bases between. For the CDR3, the DNA is TGTGCCAGCAGCTTGGCCGGCACACGCACAGATACGCAGTATTTT. Its protein product is CASSLAGTRTDTQYF.

This clone was observed a handful of times. The chain recombines TRBV7-9 with TRBJ1-4, with D uncertain. Between the trimmed V and J ends, which lost 4 bases and 5 bases, there was a span of 17 bases. The CDR3 runs 16 residues. Germline V CDR1 and CDR2: SEHNR, FQNEAQ (reference sequence). For the CDR3, the DNA is TGTGCCAGCAGCTGGTATGTGGGGATGCAGAATGAAAAACTGTTTTTT. Residues: CASSWYVGMQNEKLFF.

This clone has only one observation. The chain employs TRBV6-4 and TRBJ1-6; D is undetermined. V was shortened by 8 bases and J by 0 bases, with 8 bases between the two germline ends. Germline CDR1 reads MRHNA; CDR2 reads SNTAGT. This CDR3 region has 14 residues. This CDR3 is CASSPDSYNSPLHF. CDR3 in DNA: TGTGCCAGCTCGCCAGACTCCTATAATTCACCCCTCCACTTT.

As concerns this clone: One end of the junction fails to match germline, which may point to a read error. The V gene is TRBV7-2, the J gene TRBJ1-3; D ambiguous. The CDR3 is made up of 14 amino acids. The germline V gene has CDR1 SGHTA and CDR2 FQGNSA. The CDR3 DNA follows: TGTGCCAGCAGTTTAGAACACTCTGGAAACACCATATATTTT. This sequence encodes CASSLEHSGNTIYF. Full variable domain (missing parts from reference TRBV7-2 and TRBJ1-3): GAGVSQSPSNKVTEKGKDVELRCDPISGHTALYWYRQSLGQGLEFLIYFQGNSAPDKSGLPSDRFSAERTGGSVSTLTIQRTQQEDSAVYLCASSLEHSGNTIYFGEGSWLTVV.

The chain employs TRBV29-1 and TRBJ1-2, with 7 bases fitting TRBD1. From germline, CDR1 is SQVTM and CDR2 ANQGSEA. This CDR3 contains 12 residues. The junction had 3 bases not matched to a gene; V was cut back by 3 bases and J by 5 bases. CDR3 in DNA: TGCAGCGTTGAGGGACAGTTTTATGGCTACACCTTC. Translated, it gives CSVEGQFYGYTF.

This chain joins TRBV5-1 and TRBJ2-3; D is uncertain. The CDR3 covers 14 residues. The V end lost 0 bases, the J end lost 5 bases, and 10 bases lay between the germline ends. The V gene's germline CDR1 is SGHRS and CDR2 YFSETQ. DNA for the CDR3: TGCGCCAGCAGCTTGGCACAGACCTTAGATACGCAGTATTTT. Residues: CASSLAQTLDTQYF.

CDR3 sequence reads: CASSLGYKGSTEAFF. In DNA form, the CDR3 reads TGTGCCAGCAGCTTAGGGTACAAGGGGAGCACTGAAGCTTTCTTT. The chain employs TRBV7-9 and TRBJ1-1; D perhaps matches TRBD1 (5 bases). CDR1 and CDR2 (germline): SEHNR, FQNEAQ (reference sequence). V lost 1 base and J lost 4, with 13 bases in between. CDR3 length: 15 amino acids. Variable domain in full (rest from reference TRBV7-9 and TRBJ1-1): DTGVSQNPRHKITKRGQNVTFRCDPISEHNRLYWYRQTLGQGPEFLTYFQNEAQLEKSRLLSDRFSAERPKGSFSTLEIQRTEQGDSAMYLCASSLGYKGSTEAFFGQGTRLTVV.

The CDR3 nucleotides read TGTGCCAGCTCACCGGGGTCCGGGAGCGGCTACACCTTC. Protein: CASSPGSGSGYTF. V and J are TRBV18 and TRBJ1-2; D call uncertain. CDR3 length: 13 amino acids. V shed 3 bases and J shed 8 bases, with 13 bases lying between them. Germline V CDR1 and CDR2: KGHSH, LQKENI.